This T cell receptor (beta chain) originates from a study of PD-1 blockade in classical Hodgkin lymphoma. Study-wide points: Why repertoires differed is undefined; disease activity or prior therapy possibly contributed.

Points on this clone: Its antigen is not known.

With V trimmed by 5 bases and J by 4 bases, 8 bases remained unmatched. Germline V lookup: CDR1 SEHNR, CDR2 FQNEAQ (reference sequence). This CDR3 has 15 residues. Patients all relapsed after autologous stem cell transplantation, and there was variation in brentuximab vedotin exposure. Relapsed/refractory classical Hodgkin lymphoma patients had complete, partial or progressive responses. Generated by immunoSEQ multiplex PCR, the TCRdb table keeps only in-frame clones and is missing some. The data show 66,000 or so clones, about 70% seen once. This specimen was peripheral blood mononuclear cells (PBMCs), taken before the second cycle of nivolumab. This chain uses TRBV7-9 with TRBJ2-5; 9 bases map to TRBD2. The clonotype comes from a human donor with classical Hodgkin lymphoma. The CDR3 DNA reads TGTGCCAGCAGCCAACTAGCGGGCGGGGGAGAGACCCAGTACTTC. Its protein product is CASSQLAGGGETQYF.